This T cell receptor (beta chain) was identified during a study of CD8+ T cells in alopecia areata. Study-level background: Treatment comprised oral tofacitinib, 5 to 10 mg twice daily, in treated patients. Findings and caveats of the study: Patients shared TCRs less clearly than mice did, possibly for HLA-related reasons. It was observed that many expanded lesional clones persisted in scalp and blood during tofacitinib.

As for treatment: oral pan-JAK inhibitor, 5-10 mg twice daily. The V end lost 5 bases, the J end lost 9 bases, and 14 bases lay between the germline ends. The CDR3 runs 13 residues. Germline V gives CDR1 SGHTA, CDR2 FQGTGA. Comments on this clone: Its target is not known.

Extracted RNA was reverse transcribed, and the resulting cDNA served as sequencing template. Sequencing was performed with immunoSEQ multiplex PCR; in TCRdb, only in-frame clones are kept and a portion is missing. This sample carries about 250,000 clones, about 62% of them seen once, and the ten largest clones take about 0.9%. The source of this sequence is a human donor with alopecia areata. The specimen was CD4+ T cells sorted from blood, collected between weeks 51 and 52, from a patient treated with tofacitinib. The chain couples TRBV7-3 to TRBJ2-1, with D unresolved. DNA for the CDR3: TGTGCCAGCAGCCGACCACCCCCCAGTGAGCAGTTCTTC. Protein: CASSRPPPSEQFF.